The source of this TCR beta chain is a study of blood T cell repertoires in COVID-19. The CDR3 extends over 11 amino acids. Germline CDR1 reads SGHRS; CDR2 reads YFSETQ. The V gene lost 5 bases and the J gene lost 7 bases, with 9 bases spanning the gap. This clone was seen a few times. Generated by immunoSEQ multiplex PCR, the TCRdb table keeps only in-frame clones and is missing some. The sample holds roughly 270,000 clones, less than 85% seen once. The source of this sequence is a woman between 45 and 65 years old who had recovered from COVID-19. V usage is TRBV5-1 and J usage is TRBJ1-1; weak D call: TRBD1 (6 bases). Specimen: PBMCs or T cells enriched from blood (not recorded which). The CDR3 DNA follows: TGCGCCAGCAGTGAGACAGGTGAAGCTTTCTTT. Translating gives CASSETGEAFF.